This entry features one T cell receptor beta chain sequence. Germline V lookup: CDR1 MNHEY, CDR2 SMNVEV (reference sequence). The CDR3 totals 15 residues. With 4 bases clipped from V and 2 bases from J, the junction kept 7 bases outside the gene matches. This specimen belongs to a study of control samples from healthy donors and cancer patients. Clones were sequenced by immunoSEQ multiplex PCR, and TCRdb holds only the in-frame ones, with some missing. The sample lists 110,000 to 150,000 clones; about 89% were seen once. Sequenced sample: blood. The source of this sequence is a man aged 18 to 30 in good health. This chain connects TRBV27 to TRBJ1-2; 7 nucleotides match TRBD1. As DNA, the CDR3 is TGTGCCAGCAGTTCCGGGACAGCCCCCAACTATGGCTACACCTTC. Residues: CASSSGTAPNYGYTF.